A single T cell receptor (beta chain) is shown here with its context. The sample belongs to a study of T cell changes during pregnancy in multiple sclerosis. CDR3 length: 15 amino acids. Germline V gene data show CDR1 as MNHNS and CDR2 as SASEGT. J gave up 6 bases and V 7 bases, and 9 bases lay outside the gene matches. Clones were read by immunoSEQ multiplex PCR, and TCRdb kept only the in-frame ones, dropping some. The table lists some 80,000 clones, about 90% of them singletons, with almost 1.5% in the top ten. This chain links TRBV6-1 with TRBJ1-5, with 10 bases fitting TRBD1. This receptor was identified in a female donor with multiple sclerosis, enrolled in a pregnancy study. Source: peripheral blood, taken before pregnancy. The CDR3 nucleotides are TGTGCCAGCACCCCCGGACAGGGGGAAGCTCAGCCCCAGCATTTT. Its protein product is CASTPGQGEAQPQHF.